The next 17 T cell receptor beta chains were all read from a single sample in a study of T cell responses to AZD1222 COVID-19 vaccine. TCRdb's copy holds only in-frame clones and misses some; the assay was immunoSEQ multiplex PCR. Seen here are more than 140,000 clones, 85% to 95% observed once, and the top ten hold over 0.9%. The source material was peripheral blood, sampled on day 0 of MenACWY control vaccination. The receptors were gathered from an adult in good health.

The chain carries TRBV14 and TRBJ2-7, with a possible D match to TRBD2 (6 bases). The germline V gene encodes CDR1 SGHDN and CDR2 FVKESK. The CDR3 totals 16 residues. V was shortened by 5 bases and J by 9 bases, with 26 bases between the two germline ends. CDR3 protein: CASSDMRPGDAEGQYF. In DNA, the CDR3 is TGTGCCAGCAGCGATATGAGACCGGGAGACGCCGAAGGGCAGTACTTC.

As concerns this clone: The identical CDR3 is also encoded by other nucleotide sequences in the sample. The V gene is TRBV24-1, the J gene TRBJ1-4; TRBD1 aligns across 9 bases. From germline, CDR1 is KGHDR and CDR2 SFDVKD. The J segment lost 8 bases and the V segment lost 4 bases, leaving 7 bases of the junction unmatched. The CDR3 is made up of 15 amino acids. CDR3 sequence reads: CATSDPGQGNEKLFF. The CDR3 nucleotides are TGTGCCACCAGTGACCCAGGACAGGGGAACGAAAAACTGTTTTTT.

This CDR3 is CASSYVREETQYF. The CDR3 DNA is TGTGCCAGCAGTTACGTCAGGGAAGAGACCCAGTACTTC. V usage is TRBV6-6 and J usage is TRBJ2-5; D possibly corresponds to TRBD1 (5 bases). Germline-derived CDR1 and CDR2 are MNHNY and SVGAGI (reference sequence). The V end lost 2 bases, the J end lost 3 bases, and 7 bases lay between the germline ends. The CDR3 spans 13 residues.

This clone was seen more than once but under ten times. The rearrangement uses TRBV2 and TRBJ1-1; 11 bases line up with TRBD1. The germline V gene encodes CDR1 SNHLY and CDR2 FYNNEI. The CDR3 contains 15 residues. J gave up 5 bases and V 1 base, and 3 bases lay outside the gene matches. The CDR3 nucleotides are TGTGCCAGCAGTGAAGGGGACAGGGGGGGGACTGAAGCTTTCTTT. Translating gives CASSEGDRGGTEAFF.

The CDR3 sequence: CASSLGPNEKLFF. DNA of the CDR3: TGTGCCAGCAGCTTGGGGCCCAATGAAAAACTGTTTTTT. The V gene is TRBV7-7, the J gene TRBJ1-4; possibly TRBD1 for D (5 bases). From germline, CDR1 is SSHAT and CDR2 FNYEAQ (reference sequence). Trimming removed 3 bases at V and 5 bases at J, with 7 bases between. This CDR3 spans 13 amino acids.

V gene TRBV5-1 combines with J gene TRBJ2-6, with D perhaps given as TRBD1 or TRBD2 (5 bases each). The V end lost 4 bases, the J end lost 0 bases, and 17 bases lay between the germline ends. The germline CDR1 and CDR2 sequences are SGHRS and YFSETQ. The CDR3 contains 18 residues. CDR3 sequence (DNA): TGCGCCAGCAGCGGGGCCGGGACGGTAGACTCTGGGGCCAACGTCCTGACTTTC. This gives the protein CASSGAGTVDSGANVLTF.

V is TRBV5-1 and J is TRBJ1-1, with D unclear. The CDR3 extends over 13 amino acids. Trimming stripped 3 bases from V and 5 bases from J, with 11 bases between. CDR1 is SGHRS and CDR2 is YFSETQ in the germline V gene. The CDR3 DNA sequence: TGCGCCAGCAGCTCTGAGGTGGGGACTGAAGCTTTCTTT. Encoded protein: CASSSEVGTEAFF.

J is TRBJ1-3 and V is TRBV5-1; D uncertain. The CDR3 has 14 residues. Trimming left V 4 bases short and J 0 bases short, with 8 bases between. Germline-derived CDR1 and CDR2 are SGHRS and YFSETQ. CDR3 loop: CASSPATSGNTIYF. CDR3 sequence (DNA): TGCGCCAGCAGCCCCGCAACCTCTGGAAACACCATATATTTT.

The chain couples TRBV5-4 to TRBJ2-5, with D perhaps TRBD2 (5 bases). The ends were cut back, 4 bases at V and 2 bases at J, with 21 bases in the middle. This CDR3 is built from 17 residues. From germline, CDR1 is SGHNT and CDR2 YYREEE (reference sequence). CDR3 DNA sequence: TGTGCCAGCAGCGCCCCGACTGGGCGGGCCGCACAAGAGACCCAGTACTTC. Amino acids: CASSAPTGRAAQETQYF.

The chain joins TRBV7-9 to TRBJ2-2; no clear D gene. The CDR3 covers 15 residues. Germline V gives CDR1 SEHNR, CDR2 FQNEAQ (reference sequence). V gave up 2 bases and J gave up 4 bases, with 11 bases separating them. For the CDR3, the DNA is TGTGCCAGCAGCTTACGGCAGGCCTCCACCGGGGAGCTGTTTTTT. Translated: CASSLRQASTGELFF. Based on the CDR3 plus reference TRBV7-9 and TRBJ2-2, the full variable domain is DTGVSQNPRHKITKRGQNVTFRCDPISEHNRLYWYRQTLGQGPEFLTYFQNEAQLEKSRLLSDRFSAERPKGSFSTLEIQRTEQGDSAMYLCASSLRQASTGELFFGEGSRLTVL.

The sample holds one count of this clone. The DNA for the CDR3 is TGTGCCACCCTAACAGGTGACAGATTGAACACTGAAGCTTTCTTT. Translated, it gives CATLTGDRLNTEAFF. This sequence joins TRBV10-3 and TRBJ1-1, with D tentatively TRBD1 (5 bases). CDR3 length: 15 residues. Germline V gene sequence: CDR1 ENHRY, CDR2 SYGVKD. V lost 10 bases and J lost 0, with 18 bases in between.

The chain is built from TRBV25-1 and TRBJ1-2; 7 bases match TRBD1. CDR1 and CDR2 from the germline V gene are MGHDK and SYGVNS. Germline trimming cut 1 base from V and 10 bases from J; bases unmatched to any gene: 6. This CDR3 contains 13 residues. The CDR3 DNA reads TGTGCCAGCAGTGAATCCCTAACAGGGGACTACACCTTC. Translation: CASSESLTGDYTF.

The V and J genes are TRBV4-1 and TRBJ2-1, with unresolved D. The germline V and J ends were trimmed by 4 bases and 0 bases, with 13 bases remaining between them. Germline loops: CDR1 MGHRA, CDR2 YSYEKL. The CDR3 covers 16 residues. CDR3 DNA: TGCGCCAGCAGCCCCGGGCAGGCTAGCTCCTACAATGAGCAGTTCTTC. Its protein product is CASSPGQASSYNEQFF.

CDR3 protein: CASTGTSGPREQFF. As DNA, the CDR3 is TGTGCCAGTACCGGGACTAGCGGTCCGAGGGAGCAGTTCTTC. The J gene is TRBJ2-1, the V gene TRBV5-4; TRBD2 matches 11 bases. Germline CDR1 and CDR2: SGHNT and YYREEE (reference sequence). J lost 10 bases, V lost 8 bases, and 11 bases had no gene match. The CDR3 is 14 residues long. Together with reference TRBV5-4 and TRBJ2-1, the CDR3 gives the full variable domain: ETGVTQSPTHLIKTRGQQVTLRCSSQSGHNTVSWYQQALGQGPQFIFQYYREEENGRGNFPPRFSGLQFPNYSSELNVNALELDDSALYLCASTGTSGPREQFFGPGTRLTVL.

This chain uses TRBV7-2 with TRBJ2-3; D is unresolved. This CDR3 has 16 residues. V was shortened by 5 bases and J by 0 bases, with 15 bases between the two germline ends. Germline CDR1 and CDR2: SGHTA and FQGNSA. DNA for the CDR3: TGTGCCAGCAGCCTCCGACTTGCCACTAGCACAGATACGCAGTATTTT. Translation gives CASSLRLATSTDTQYF.

The gene calls are TRBV6-2 or TRBV6-3 and TRBJ1-2; 8 bases line up with TRBD1. Germline CDR1 MNHEY, CDR2 SVGEGT. CDR3 length equals 14 residues. V lost 5 bases and J lost 3; bases outside the gene matches: 5. The CDR3 region has the DNA TGTGCCAGCAGTCGACAGGGGCCTTACTATGGCTACACCTTC. As protein: CASSRQGPYYGYTF.

The CDR3 nucleotides are TGTGCCAGCAGTTCGTATCCGGGACAAGTGGATGAAAAACTGTTTTTT. Encoded protein: CASSSYPGQVDEKLFF. The chain links TRBV27 to TRBJ1-4; maybe TRBD1 (6 bases). V was clipped by 4 bases and J by 6 bases, with 18 bases between them. The CDR3 covers 16 residues. CDR1 is MNHEY and CDR2 is SMNVEV in the germline V gene (reference sequence).